Following are 26 T cell receptor beta chains from one sample sequenced in a study of T cell responses to AZD1222 COVID-19 vaccine. The table came from immunoSEQ multiplex PCR; TCRdb's copy has only in-frame clones and leaves some out. The data hold around 95,000 clones, with about 90% observed a single time. The sample in question was peripheral blood, obtained on day 0 of AZD1222 vaccination. These receptors were taken from an adult in good health.

The chain links TRBV24-1 to TRBJ2-5, with a tentative D call TRBD2 (5 bases). V gave up 4 bases and J gave up 8 bases, with 13 bases separating them. The germline V gene encodes CDR1 KGHDR and CDR2 SFDVKD. The CDR3 extends over 13 amino acids. In DNA, the CDR3 is TGTGCCACCAGTGACCCCGGACTCGTTACCCAGTACTTC. It encodes CATSDPGLVTQYF.

This clone was counted once. The chain is built from TRBV13 and TRBJ1-5; TRBD1 matches at 8 bases. CDR3 size: 16 residues. The V gene end was trimmed by 5 bases and the J gene end by 0 bases; junction bases not matched to a gene: 6. In germline, CDR1 is PRHDT, CDR2 FYEKMQ (reference sequence). As DNA, the CDR3 is TGTGCCAGCAGCCCTGGACAGGGAGGTAGCAATCAGCCCCAGCATTTT. Encoded protein: CASSPGQGGSNQPQHF.

The chain uses TRBV2 and TRBJ1-5, with 7 bases lining up with TRBD1. V trimming: 1 base; J trimming: 3 bases; junction bases outside the gene matches: 6. CDR3 length equals 16 residues. Per the germline V gene, CDR1 is SNHLY and CDR2 is FYNNEI. CDR3 in amino acids: CASSEDAGQANQPQHF. DNA for the CDR3: TGTGCCAGCAGTGAAGATGCTGGACAGGCCAATCAGCCCCAGCATTTT.

The J gene is TRBJ2-1, the V gene TRBV6-6; 9 bases are shared with TRBD2. Germline values: CDR1 MNHNY, CDR2 SVGAGI (reference sequence). This CDR3 is 15 amino acids long. J gave up 10 bases and V 0 bases, and 7 bases lay outside the gene matches. This CDR3 is CASSYSAGGREEQFF. The CDR3 coding sequence is TGTGCCAGCAGTTACTCGGCGGGAGGGCGGGAAGAGCAGTTCTTC.

Here the CDR3 DNA reads TGTGCCAGCGGACTTTACTCCTACGAGCAGTACTTC. It is translated as CASGLYSYEQYF. V is TRBV6-6 and J is TRBJ2-7, with a possible D match to TRBD2 (5 bases). Germline V lookup: CDR1 MNHNY, CDR2 SVGAGI (reference sequence). The V end lost 8 bases, the J end lost 0 bases, and 8 bases lay between the germline ends. CDR3 length: 12 amino acids.

The genes are TRBV5-8 and TRBJ2-3; no firm D call. Trimming left V 9 bases short and J 6 bases short, with 11 bases between. The CDR3 runs to 11 residues. CDR1 is SGHTS, CDR2 YDEGEE, per germline. CDR3 sequence: CATRPEDTQYF. The DNA for the CDR3 is TGTGCCACCCGCCCAGAGGATACGCAGTATTTT.

Only one count was recorded for this clone. The rearrangement links TRBV28 to TRBJ1-4, with 7 positions matching TRBD1. V lost 6 bases to trimming and J lost 6 bases; unmatched junction nucleotides: 4. Germline loops: CDR1 MDHEN, CDR2 SYDVKM. CDR3 length: 13 amino acids. DNA for the CDR3: TGTGCCAGCAGCCCCGGACAGGATGAAAAACTGTTTTTT. Translating it yields CASSPGQDEKLFF.

The rearrangement links TRBV29-1 to TRBJ1-5; no clear D gene. Germline V gene lookup returns CDR1 SQVTM and CDR2 ANQGSEA. The CDR3 is 12 residues long. The germline V and J ends were trimmed by 0 bases and 3 bases, with 3 bases remaining between them. DNA of the CDR3: TGCAGCGTTGAAGAACCCAATCAGCCCCAGCATTTT. Protein product: CSVEEPNQPQHF.

The chain uses TRBV7-9 and TRBJ1-1; D is uncertain. V dropped 2 bases and J dropped 3 bases, with 7 bases sitting between them. The CDR3 spans 13 residues. CDR1 and CDR2 (germline): SEHNR, FQNEAQ (reference sequence). CDR3 region: CASSLRWDTEAFF. The DNA for the CDR3 is TGTGCCAGCAGCTTAAGGTGGGACACTGAAGCTTTCTTT.

The J gene is TRBJ2-1, the V gene TRBV6-2 or TRBV6-3; D is undetermined. The V and J ends lost 2 bases and 0 bases respectively, with 11 bases between them. Germline V gene data show CDR1 as MNHEY and CDR2 as SVGEGT. This CDR3 comprises 16 residues. The CDR3 DNA follows: TGTGCCAGCAGTTACCCGGACGCGAGCTCCTACAATGAGCAGTTCTTC. Its translation: CASSYPDASSYNEQFF.

The CDR3, as DNA: TGTGCCAGCAGTGAACTCCCGGGGGTGAACACTGAAGCTTTCTTT. The encoded protein is CASSELPGVNTEAFF. The chain joins TRBV2 to TRBJ1-1, with D possibly being TRBD1 (5 bases). CDR1 is SNHLY, CDR2 FYNNEI, per germline. V lost 2 bases, J lost 0 bases, and 10 bases lay in between. This CDR3 is built from 15 residues. The entire variable domain, with the rest obtained from reference TRBV2 and TRBJ1-1, is as follows: EPEVTQTPSHQVTQMGQEVILRCVPISNHLYFYWYRQILGQKVEFLVSFYNNEISEKSEIFDDQFSVERPDGSNFTLKIRSTKLEDSAMYFCASSELPGVNTEAFFGQGTRLTVV.

The rearrangement uses TRBV11-3 and TRBJ2-3; D remains unclear. The CDR3 covers 11 residues. V was trimmed by 5 bases and J by 5 bases, leaving 5 bases between them. Germline CDR1 and CDR2: SGHNT and YENEEA. CDR3: CASSAKDTQYF. The CDR3 DNA reads as TGTGCCAGCAGCGCAAAAGATACGCAGTATTTT. Full variable domain (remainder filled in from reference TRBV11-3 and TRBJ2-3): EAGVVQSPRYKIIEKKQPVAFWCNPISGHNTLYWYLQNLGQGPELLIRYENEEAVDDSQLPKDRFSAERLKGVDSTLKIQPAELGDSAVYLCASSAKDTQYFGPGTRLTVL.

The V call is TRBV27, the J call TRBJ1-5; TRBD1 matches 7 bases. Trimming at V came to 5 bases and at J to 4 bases, leaving 11 bases not matched to a gene. This CDR3 has 16 amino acids. Germline CDR1 reads MNHEY; CDR2 reads SMNVEV (reference sequence). CDR3 DNA: TGTGCCAGCAGTACCTCAGCAGGACAGGTGAATCAGCCCCAGCATTTT. Protein: CASSTSAGQVNQPQHF.

J is TRBJ2-1 and V is TRBV30; no clear D. The CDR3 runs 15 residues. The V gene's germline CDR1 is GTSNPN and CDR2 SVGIG (reference sequence). Trimming cost V 1 base and J 0 bases, with 10 bases left between them. The CDR3 region has the DNA TGTGCCTGGAGTGGTCGGAGCAGCTCCTACAATGAGCAGTTCTTC. It is translated as CAWSGRSSSYNEQFF.

This chain links TRBV2 with TRBJ1-6, with D possibly matching TRBD1 (5 bases). This CDR3 has 18 residues. CDR1 is SNHLY and CDR2 is FYNNEI in the germline V gene. Trimming removed 4 bases at V and 0 bases at J, with 16 bases between. The chain's CDR3 is CASSVRDWPDSYNSPLHF. In DNA form, the CDR3 reads TGTGCCAGCAGTGTCCGGGACTGGCCTGACTCCTATAATTCACCCCTCCACTTT.

The genes are TRBV5-3 and TRBJ2-7; D could derive from TRBD1 or TRBD2 (6 bases each). TRBV5-3 is recorded as an ORF, its role being uncertain. Trimming removed 6 bases at V and 4 bases at J, with 17 bases between. The length of the CDR3 is 14 residues. The CDR3 is CARTRGATGYEQYF. The DNA for the CDR3 is TGTGCCAGAACGAGGGGGGCCACAGGTTACGAGCAGTACTTC.

CDR3 loop: CASSHQPGQGTGELFF. Written as DNA, the CDR3 is TGTGCCAGCTCTCACCAACCGGGACAGGGGACCGGGGAGCTGTTTTTT. V is TRBV18 and J is TRBJ2-2; TRBD1 agrees at 10 bases. Per the germline V gene, CDR1 is KGHSH and CDR2 is LQKENI. The CDR3 extends over 16 amino acids. The V gene end was trimmed by 6 bases and the J gene end by 5 bases; junction bases not matched to a gene: 9.

This chain links TRBV6-5 with TRBJ1-2; D gene uncertain. Germline V gives CDR1 MNHEY, CDR2 SVGAGI. V gave up 6 bases and J gave up 4 bases, with 9 bases separating them. This CDR3 has 12 residues. CDR3 residues: CASRGGAYGYTF. The CDR3 nucleotides are TGTGCCAGCAGAGGCGGAGCCTATGGCTACACCTTC.

This chain connects TRBV18 to TRBJ1-6; D ambiguous. The CDR3 runs 12 residues. V dropped 5 bases and J dropped 8 bases, with 7 bases sitting between them. CDR1 KGHSH and CDR2 LQKENI come from the germline V gene. The CDR3 DNA sequence: TGTGCCAGCTCAACGCAGGATTCACCCCTCCACTTT. As protein: CASSTQDSPLHF.

The chain uses TRBV10-3 and TRBJ2-7, with TRBD2 identical over 10 bases. Germline CDR1 and CDR2: ENHRY and SYGVKD. The length of the CDR3 is 16 residues. Unmatched junction bases numbered 9, after V lost 4 bases and J lost 3 bases. The CDR3: CAISGGSGRTDYEQYF. The CDR3 nucleotides read TGTGCCATCAGTGGAGGTAGCGGGAGGACCGACTACGAGCAGTACTTC.

The rearrangement uses TRBV29-1 and TRBJ2-7; 7 bases fit TRBD1. The CDR3 has 12 amino acids. After removal of 4 bases from V and 7 bases from J, the junction contained 7 bases not matched to a gene. Germline values: CDR1 SQVTM, CDR2 ANQGSEA. The CDR3 region has the DNA TGCAGCGTTGGGGACAGTGGGTATGAGCAGTACTTC. This gives the protein CSVGDSGYEQYF.

This clone was counted once. This rearrangement joins TRBV6-5 to TRBJ2-2, with D perhaps TRBD1 (5 bases). The CDR3 consists of 11 residues. V shed 7 bases and J shed 5 bases, with 5 bases lying between them. Germline V lookup: CDR1 MNHEY, CDR2 SVGAGI. CDR3 protein: CASTGTGELFF. The DNA for the CDR3 is TGTGCCAGCACAGGGACCGGGGAGCTGTTTTTT.

V gene TRBV3-1 (or the pseudogene TRBV3-2) combines with J gene TRBJ1-1; 8 bases are a match to TRBD1. The CDR3 length is 13 residues. After removal of 1 base from V and 13 bases from J, the junction contained 8 bases not matched to a gene. Germline values: CDR1 LGHDT, CDR2 YNNKEL (reference sequence). Here the CDR3 reads CASSQGRGTGGFF. The CDR3, as DNA: TGTGCCAGCAGCCAAGGACGGGGAACAGGGGGTTTCTTT.

This sequence joins TRBV7-2 and TRBJ2-1; the match to TRBD2 covers 12 bases. CDR1 and CDR2 (germline): SGHTA, FQGNSA. The CDR3 is made up of 16 amino acids. Germline trimming cut 5 bases from V and 8 bases from J; bases unmatched to any gene: 10. The CDR3 DNA reads as TGTGCCAGCAGCCAACGCGGACTAGCGGGATTTGATGAGCAGTTCTTC. This translates into CASSQRGLAGFDEQFF.

CDR3 sequence (DNA): TGTGCCAGCAGCGTGGGGGTAGCAACTAATGAAAAACTGTTTTTT. Protein: CASSVGVATNEKLFF. The chain is built from TRBV9 and TRBJ1-4; D is possibly TRBD1 (5 bases). CDR1 SGDLS and CDR2 YYNGEE come from the germline V gene. V lost 2 bases, J lost 0 bases, and 8 bases lay in between. This CDR3 comprises 15 residues. Supplemented by reference TRBV9 and TRBJ1-4, the full variable domain reads DSGVTQTPKHLITATGQRVTLRCSPRSGDLSVYWYQQSLDQGLQFLIQYYNGEERAKGNILERFSAQQFPDLHSELNLSSLELGDSALYFCASSVGVATNEKLFFGSGTQLSVL.

The chain recombines TRBV4-1 with TRBJ2-7; D may be TRBD2 (6 bases). Trimming took off 0 bases at V and 4 bases at J, with 13 bases between the two ends. Germline values: CDR1 MGHRA, CDR2 YSYEKL. This CDR3 has 15 residues. CDR3 region: CASSQDERAAYEQYF. DNA for the CDR3: TGCGCCAGCAGCCAAGATGAGCGGGCGGCGTACGAGCAGTACTTC.